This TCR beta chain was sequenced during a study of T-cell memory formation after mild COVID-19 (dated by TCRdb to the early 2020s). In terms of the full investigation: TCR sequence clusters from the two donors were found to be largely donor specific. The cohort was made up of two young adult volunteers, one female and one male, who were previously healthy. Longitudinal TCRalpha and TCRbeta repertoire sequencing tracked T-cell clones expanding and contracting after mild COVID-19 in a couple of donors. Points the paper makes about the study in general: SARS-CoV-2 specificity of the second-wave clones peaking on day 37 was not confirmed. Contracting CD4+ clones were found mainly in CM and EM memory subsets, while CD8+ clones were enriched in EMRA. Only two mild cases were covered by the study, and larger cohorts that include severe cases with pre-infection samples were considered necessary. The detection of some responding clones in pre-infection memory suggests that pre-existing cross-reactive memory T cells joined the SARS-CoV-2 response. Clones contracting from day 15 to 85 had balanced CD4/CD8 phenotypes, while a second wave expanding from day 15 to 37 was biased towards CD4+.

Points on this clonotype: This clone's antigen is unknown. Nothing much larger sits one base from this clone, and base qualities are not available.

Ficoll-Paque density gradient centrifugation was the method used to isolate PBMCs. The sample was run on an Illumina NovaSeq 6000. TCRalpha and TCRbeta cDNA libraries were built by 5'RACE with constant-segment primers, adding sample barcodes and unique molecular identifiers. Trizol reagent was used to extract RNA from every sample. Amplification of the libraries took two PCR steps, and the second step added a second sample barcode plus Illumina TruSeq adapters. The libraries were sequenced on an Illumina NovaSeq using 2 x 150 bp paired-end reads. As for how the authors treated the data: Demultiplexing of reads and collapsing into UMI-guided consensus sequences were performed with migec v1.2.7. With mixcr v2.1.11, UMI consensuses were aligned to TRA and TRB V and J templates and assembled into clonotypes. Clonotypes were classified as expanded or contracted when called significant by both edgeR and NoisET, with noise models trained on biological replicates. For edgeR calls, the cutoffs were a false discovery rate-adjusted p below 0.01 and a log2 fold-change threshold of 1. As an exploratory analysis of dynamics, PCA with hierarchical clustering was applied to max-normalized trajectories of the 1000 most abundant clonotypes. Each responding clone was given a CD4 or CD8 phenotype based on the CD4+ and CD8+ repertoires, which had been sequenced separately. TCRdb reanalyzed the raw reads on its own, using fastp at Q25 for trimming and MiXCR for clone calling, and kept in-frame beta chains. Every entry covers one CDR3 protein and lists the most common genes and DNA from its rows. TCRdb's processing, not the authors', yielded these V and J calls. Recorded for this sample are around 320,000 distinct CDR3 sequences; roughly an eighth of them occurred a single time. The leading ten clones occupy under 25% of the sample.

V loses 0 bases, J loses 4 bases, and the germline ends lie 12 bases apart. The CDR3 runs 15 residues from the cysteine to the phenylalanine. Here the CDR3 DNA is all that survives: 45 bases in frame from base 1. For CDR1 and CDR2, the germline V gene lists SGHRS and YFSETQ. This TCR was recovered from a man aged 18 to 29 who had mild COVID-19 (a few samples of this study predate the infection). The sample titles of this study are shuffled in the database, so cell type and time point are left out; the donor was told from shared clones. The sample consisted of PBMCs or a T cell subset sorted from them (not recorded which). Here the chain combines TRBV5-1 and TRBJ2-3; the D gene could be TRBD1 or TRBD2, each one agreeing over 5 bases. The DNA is TGCGCCAGCAGCTTGGCACCCGGGGCATCAGATACGCAGTATTTT. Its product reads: CASSLAPGASDTQYF. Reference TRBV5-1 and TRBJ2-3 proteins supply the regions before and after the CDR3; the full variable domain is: KAGVTQTPRYLIKTRGQQVTLSCSPISGHRSVSWYQQTPGQGLQFLFEYFSETQRNKGNFPGRFSGRQFSNSRSEMNVSTLELGDSALYLCASSLAPGASDTQYFGPGTRLTVL.